This is a list of T cell receptor beta chains from one sample in a study of blood T cell repertoires in COVID-19. Using immunoSEQ multiplex PCR, the repertoire was profiled, and TCRdb retains in-frame clones only, with some absent. There are about 270,000 clones in the sample; about nine tenths occur only once, and 8.5% to 9% lies in the top ten. Sequences were obtained from peripheral blood. Receptors originate from a man aged 40-49 years with active or convalescent COVID-19. Both conserved end residues are part of each CDR3. The order of the fields is D gene, clone size, V gene, J gene, CDR3 protein, CDR3 DNA. A D gene is named only where the DNA matches it firmly. A clone size is listed for some rows: how often the clone was seen (once, few, many), or a class if it is expanded.

TRBD2	.	TRBV6-5	TRBJ2-7	CASSYRLAGGPYEQYF	TGTGCCAGCAGTTACAGGCTAGCGGGAGGGCCGTACGAGCAGTACTTC
.	.	TRBV19	TRBJ1-2	CASTRGEKHYGYTF	TGTGCCAGTACCCGGGGAGAGAAACACTATGGCTACACCTTC
.	.	TRBV30	TRBJ1-6	CGENNSPLHF	TGTGGCGAGAATAATTCACCCCTCCACTTT
.	.	TRBV7-9	TRBJ2-7	CASSLEGDYEQYF	TGTGCCAGCAGCTTAGAGGGAGATTACGAGCAGTACTTC
TRBD1	.	TRBV27	TRBJ1-6	CASSLPDRVGSPLHF	TGTGCCAGCAGTCTACCCGACAGGGTTGGTTCACCCCTCCACTTT
TRBD1	.	TRBV5-4	TRBJ2-7	CASSPRGQGYEQYF	TGTGCCAGCAGCCCCCGTGGACAGGGGTACGAGCAGTACTTC
TRBD1	.	TRBV7-3	TRBJ1-2	CASSLDREYGYTF	TGTGCCAGCAGCTTAGACAGGGAGTATGGCTACACCTTC
.	.	TRBV27	TRBJ1-5	CASSSGSSYSNQPQHF	TGTGCCAGCAGTTCGGGGAGTAGCTATAGCAATCAGCCCCAGCATTTT
.	.	TRBV6-6	TRBJ1-4	CASSYSAAGNEKLFF	TGTGCCAGCAGTTACTCGGCAGCGGGAAATGAAAAACTGTTTTTT
TRBD2	.	TRBV25-1	TRBJ2-2	CASSPTSGRTLGELFF	TGTGCCAGCAGTCCGACTAGCGGGAGAACTTTAGGGGAGCTGTTTTTT
.	.	TRBV30	TRBJ2-7	CAWSVAATYEQYF	TGTGCCTGGAGTGTCGCGGCAACCTACGAGCAGTACTTC
.	.	TRBV5-1	TRBJ2-4	CASSLAGYLAKNIQYF	TGCGCCAGCAGCTTGGCAGGGTATTTAGCCAAAAACATTCAGTACTTC
TRBD1	.	TRBV30	TRBJ2-7	CAGQGPPYEQYF	TGTGCCGGACAGGGGCCCCCCTACGAGCAGTACTTC
TRBD1	.	TRBV11-2	TRBJ2-1	CASSLGTGFRFF	TGTGCCAGCAGCTTAGGGACAGGGTTTAGGTTCTTC
TRBD1	.	TRBV7-9	TRBJ1-1	CASNRGTEAFF	TGTGCCAGCAACAGGGGCACTGAAGCTTTCTTT
TRBD2	.	TRBV4-2	TRBJ2-7	CASSQGAGSSYEQYF	TGTGCCAGCAGCCAAGGAGCGGGGTCCTCCTACGAGCAGTACTTC
.	.	TRBV7-3	TRBJ1-1	CASSQPGREAFF	TGTGCCAGCAGTCAACCAGGGAGGGAAGCTTTCTTT
.	few	TRBV28	TRBJ1-3	CASRTQGSGNTIYF	TGTGCCAGCAGGACACAGGGCTCTGGAAACACCATATATTTT
.	.	TRBV13	TRBJ2-5	CASSFPGQGIGTQYF	TGTGCCAGCAGCTTCCCAGGTCAGGGGATTGGGACCCAGTACTTC
TRBD1	.	TRBV12-5	TRBJ2-6	CASGLTGTGANVLTF	TGTGCTAGTGGACTGACAGGGACTGGGGCCAACGTCCTGACTTTC
TRBD1	.	TRBV19	TRBJ1-5	CASSSGTGNLQPQHF	TGTGCCAGTAGCTCCGGGACAGGGAACCTCCAGCCCCAGCATTTT
TRBD2	.	TRBV7-6	TRBJ2-1	CASSLVPSGKGASYNEQFF	TGTGCCAGCAGCTTAGTCCCTAGCGGGAAGGGGGCCTCCTACAATGAGCAGTTCTTC
TRBD1	.	TRBV7-2	TRBJ2-3	CASSHYRDRGSTDTQYF	TGTGCCAGCAGCCATTACCGGGACAGGGGAAGCACAGATACGCAGTATTTT
TRBD1	once	TRBV12-5	TRBJ1-1	CASGLGGGNTEAFF	TGTGCTAGTGGTTTGGGAGGGGGCAACACTGAAGCTTTCTTT
.	.	TRBV24-1	TRBJ1-5	CATSDLTVRQPQHF	TGTGCCACCAGTGATCTGACAGTTCGGCAGCCCCAGCATTTT
.	.	TRBV18	TRBJ1-3	CASSPERGPGNTIYF	TGTGCCAGCTCACCAGAACGAGGTCCTGGAAACACCATATATTTT
.	.	TRBV11-2	TRBJ2-7	CASRDGGRQNEQYF	TGTGCCAGCAGGGATGGGGGGAGGCAAAACGAGCAGTACTTC
.	.	TRBV2	TRBJ1-3	CASSGEGISGNTIYF	TGTGCCAGCAGTGGGGAGGGCATCTCTGGAAACACCATATATTTT